The entry below gives a single T cell receptor (beta chain) sequence along with its context. The sample comes from a study of blood T cell repertoires in COVID-19. Study summary: Specimens from acute and convalescent COVID-19 originated in the United States, Italy and Spain. In each case, the material was cDNA or gDNA derived from T cells, B-cell-depleted T cells, or PBMCs.

Germline assignment: CDR1 LGHDT and CDR2 YNNKEL (reference sequence). Deletions cut 2 bases from V and 2 bases from J, with 6 bases between. CDR3 length equals 13 residues. Original analysis: How many nucleated cells were present was estimated from reference gene primer amplification. Generated by immunoSEQ multiplex PCR, the TCRdb table keeps only in-frame clones and is missing some. That table gives V, J and clone size, and the DNA gave D and trimming. The table records about 410,000 clones, about nine tenths of them present only once. The specimen was peripheral blood. This sequence originates from a woman aged 25 to 39 with active or convalescent COVID-19. The chain employs TRBV3-1 (or the pseudogene TRBV3-2) and TRBJ1-1; D is undetermined. The CDR3 bases are TGTGCCAGCAGCCAACTGACAAACACTGAAGCTTTCTTT. It codes for CASSQLTNTEAFF.